The clone carrying this TCR beta chain showed up many times. Its antigen is unknown. For TCR beta, libraries came from iRepertoire HTBI primers and Arm-PCR of CDR3 regions. TCRdb processed the multiplex PCR reads anew with MiXCR; each CDR3 protein has one entry. The table has under 800,000 distinct CDR3 sequences, 16% seen once; the top ten hold around 19%. Germline CDR1 and CDR2: SGHAT and FQNNGV. V was pared by 5 bases and J by 2 bases, with 9 bases of the junction left unmatched. The CDR3 loop spans 18 amino acids. Time point: newly diagnosed GD, antithyroid drugs for less than 3 months. Making the TCR library involved RNA that had been extracted from PBMCs. Patients came through an endocrinology department, and that department was in Xi'an, China. The data were taken from a study of regulatory T cells in long-lasting Graves disease. Study-level information: Graves' patients (newly diagnosed) had been on antithyroid drugs under 3 months. Study observations and caveats: Segments TRBV28, TRBJ1-2 and TRBJ2-5 showed preferential usage in persistent disease.

These data were also reused for a study on T cells in Graves' hyperthyroidism and ophthalmopathy. In that study: Primed by the HTBI set, a first-round RT-PCR was run on the TCR CDR3.

The sequence was obtained from a woman aged 25 to 39 with Graves disease. The sequencing used peripheral blood mononuclear cells (PBMCs), collected at new diagnosis, from a patient treated with antithyroid drugs. This chain connects TRBV11-2 to TRBJ2-6, with 10 bases identical to TRBD2. The chain's CDR3 is CASSPSRAGGPGANVLTF. The CDR3 DNA reads TGTGCCAGCAGCCCCTCGCGAGCGGGAGGGCCTGGGGCCAACGTCCTGACTTTC.